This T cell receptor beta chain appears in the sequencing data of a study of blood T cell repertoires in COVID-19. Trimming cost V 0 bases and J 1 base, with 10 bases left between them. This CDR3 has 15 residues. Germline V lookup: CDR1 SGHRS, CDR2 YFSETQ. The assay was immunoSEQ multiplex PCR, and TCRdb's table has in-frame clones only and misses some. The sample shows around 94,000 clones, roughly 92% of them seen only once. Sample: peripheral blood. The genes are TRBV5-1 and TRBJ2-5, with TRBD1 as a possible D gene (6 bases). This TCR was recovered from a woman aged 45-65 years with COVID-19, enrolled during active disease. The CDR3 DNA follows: TGCGCCAGCAGCTTGGGCCAAGGGGGCCAAGAGACCCAGTACTTC. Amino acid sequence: CASSLGQGGQETQYF.